Following are 31 T cell receptor beta chains from one sample sequenced in a study of CD8 T cells in Susac syndrome. Roughly 0.5 to 1 ug RNA was reverse transcribed with random hexamers. TCRdb passed the immunoSEQ multiplex PCR reads through MiXCR, listing each CDR3 protein once. The table lists fewer than 200,000 distinct CDR3 sequences, over 85% of them singletons. The material sequenced was CD4+ T cells from PBMCs. These receptors originate from a human donor in good health.

The J gene is TRBJ2-7, the V gene TRBV2; D uncertain. The CDR3 has 11 residues. CDR1 SNHLY and CDR2 FYNNEI come from the germline V gene. Trimming cost V 5 bases and J 2 bases, with 4 bases left between them. Here the CDR3 DNA reads TGTGCCAGCAGTTACACCTACGAGCAGTACTTC. It is translated as CASSYTYEQYF.

The chain joins TRBV20-1 to TRBJ1-5; 8 bases are shared with TRBD1. Germline values: CDR1 DFQATT, CDR2 SNEGSKA (reference sequence). Losses at the gene ends were 7 bases for V and 4 bases for J; bases not matched to a gene: 9. This CDR3 contains 14 residues. CDR3 sequence (DNA): TGCAGTGGAGTTACAGGGGGGGCGAATCAGCCCCAGCATTTT. Its protein is CSGVTGGANQPQHF.

V and J are TRBV7-2 and TRBJ2-3, with 9 positions matching TRBD2. This CDR3 region has 15 residues. Looked up from germline, CDR1 is SGHTA and CDR2 is FQGNSA. The V gene end was trimmed by 3 bases and the J gene end by 7 bases; junction bases not matched to a gene: 8. CDR3 DNA sequence: TGTGCCAGCAGCTTCCAAGCGGGAGGAGGGAATACGCAGTATTTT. Translated, it gives CASSFQAGGGNTQYF.

The J gene is TRBJ2-5, the V gene TRBV5-1; possibly TRBD2 for D (6 bases). The V gene lost 5 bases and the J gene lost 2 bases, with 10 bases spanning the gap. The CDR3 has 13 residues. CDR1 and CDR2 from the germline V gene are SGHRS and YFSETQ. DNA of the CDR3: TGCGCCAGCAGTTACGCGGGGCAAGAGACCCAGTACTTC. This translates into CASSYAGQETQYF.

This sequence joins TRBV5-1 and TRBJ2-1, with D possibly being TRBD1 (5 bases). The CDR3 spans 14 residues. The germline V gene encodes CDR1 SGHRS and CDR2 YFSETQ. V was shortened by 0 bases and J by 9 bases, with 13 bases between the two germline ends. The CDR3 nucleotides are TGCGCCAGCAGCTTGGGGGCAGGGAAGGTTGAGCAGTTCTTC. Its protein product is CASSLGAGKVEQFF. Using reference TRBV5-1 and TRBJ2-1 for the parts outside the CDR3, the full variable domain is KAGVTQTPRYLIKTRGQQVTLSCSPISGHRSVSWYQQTPGQGLQFLFEYFSETQRNKGNFPGRFSGRQFSNSRSEMNVSTLELGDSALYLCASSLGAGKVEQFFGPGTRLTVL.

The CDR3 region has the DNA TGCAGCGCTGGGACAGGTAATCAGCCCCAGCATTTT. Protein: CSAGTGNQPQHF. This chain uses TRBV29-1 with TRBJ1-5; 8 bases line up with TRBD1. Trimming cost V 7 bases and J 4 bases; bases outside gene matches: 3. CDR1 and CDR2 (germline): SQVTM, ANQGSEA. The CDR3 loop spans 12 amino acids. Full variable domain (rest looked up from reference TRBV29-1 and TRBJ1-5): SAVISQKPSRDICQRGTSLTIQCQVDSQVTMMFWYRQQPGQSLTLIATANQGSEATYESGFVIDKFPISRPNLTFSTLTVSNMSPEDSSIYLCSAGTGNQPQHFGDGTRLSIL.

V is TRBV27 and J is TRBJ1-2, with D possibly being TRBD1 (5 bases). Looked up from germline, CDR1 is MNHEY and CDR2 is SMNVEV (reference sequence). CDR3 size: 13 residues. V lost 5 bases, J lost 7 bases, and 14 bases lay in between. The CDR3 bases are TGTGCCAGCAGTCCCTCGGGGGGTTTTGGCTACACCTTC. It encodes CASSPSGGFGYTF.

The chain is built from TRBV7-6 and TRBJ2-7; the D gene is possibly TRBD1 (6 bases). There are 14 residues in the CDR3. From germline, CDR1 is SGHVS and CDR2 FNYEAQ. Deletions cut 2 bases from V and 6 bases from J, with 14 bases between. This CDR3 reads CASSLYTGRGEQYF. Written as DNA, the CDR3 is TGTGCCAGCAGCTTATATACAGGGAGAGGCGAGCAGTACTTC.

With regard to this clonotype: The junction and the germline gene differ at one end; a read error may be behind it. The V and J genes are TRBV5-4 and TRBJ2-1, with D maybe TRBD1 (6 bases). Looked up from germline, CDR1 is SGHNT and CDR2 is YYREEE (reference sequence). This CDR3 is built from 11 residues. CDR3 in DNA: TGTGCCAGCAGCTTTGGGGGCCGCAGACTCTTC. This gives the protein CASSFGGRRLF.

CDR3 sequence: CASSLRGRITEAFF. CDR3 DNA: TGTGCCAGCAGTTTGCGGGGGCGCATCACTGAAGCTTTCTTT. The J gene is TRBJ1-1, the V gene TRBV28; D might be TRBD1 (6 bases). Germline-derived CDR1 and CDR2 are MDHEN and SYDVKM. V lost 3 bases to trimming and J lost 4 bases, with 12 bases between them. This CDR3 spans 14 amino acids.

This chain links TRBV29-1 with TRBJ2-3; possible D gene TRBD1, 6 bases. V was clipped by 2 bases and J by 6 bases, with 9 bases between them. Germline values: CDR1 SQVTM, CDR2 ANQGSEA. This CDR3 region has 12 residues. The CDR3 DNA follows: TGCAGCGTTGAACCAGGGGCGGATACGCAGTATTTT. The encoded protein is CSVEPGADTQYF.

The CDR3 loop reads CASSRGSAQETQYF. DNA for the CDR3: TGTGCCAGCAGCCGGGGGAGCGCCCAAGAGACCCAGTACTTC. This sequence joins TRBV27 and TRBJ2-5; possibly TRBD2 for D (6 bases). Germline CDR1 MNHEY, CDR2 SMNVEV (reference sequence). V shed 6 bases and J shed 1 base, with 12 bases lying between them. The CDR3 is 14 residues long.

V usage is TRBV9 and J usage is TRBJ2-7; D gene unclear. CDR1 and CDR2 from the germline V gene are SGDLS and YYNGEE. V dropped 2 bases and J dropped 7 bases, with 7 bases sitting between them. The length of the CDR3 is 11 residues. CDR3 sequence (DNA): TGTGCCAGCAGCGTTGGTGGAGAGCAGTACTTC. It is translated as CASSVGGEQYF.

The V call is TRBV12-3 or TRBV12-4, the J call TRBJ2-7; a weak D match, TRBD1 (5 bases). CDR3 length: 12 residues. Deletions cut 4 bases from V and 3 bases from J, with 7 bases between. CDR3 DNA: TGTGCCAGCAGTTCAGACAGCTACGAGCAGTACTTC. It is translated as CASSSDSYEQYF.

The CDR3 DNA is TGTGCCAGCACGGCAATGAGCAGCACAGATACGCAGTATTTT. It encodes CASTAMSSTDTQYF. The rearrangement joins TRBV12-3 or TRBV12-4 to TRBJ2-3; no clear D. V gave up 7 bases and J gave up 0 bases, with 11 bases separating them. CDR3 length: 14 amino acids.

V is TRBV4-3 and J is TRBJ2-3, with 7 bases matching TRBD1. Germline CDR1 is LGHNA and CDR2 is YSLEER. V dropped 5 bases and J dropped 1; count of bases not matched to a gene: 6. The CDR3 extends over 15 amino acids. The CDR3 here is CASSYWDSRTDTQYF. The CDR3 coding sequence is TGCGCCAGCAGCTACTGGGACAGCCGCACAGATACGCAGTATTTT.

The J gene is TRBJ2-5, the V gene TRBV5-4; tentatively, D is TRBD1 or TRBD2 (5 bases each). Per germline, CDR1 SGHNT and CDR2 YYREEE (reference sequence). CDR3 length: 13 residues. The ends were cut back, 5 bases at V and 5 bases at J, with 13 bases in the middle. The CDR3 region is CASRAGSRETQYF. Here the CDR3 DNA reads TGTGCCAGCAGGGCAGGGAGTAGGGAGACCCAGTACTTC.

The chain employs TRBV20-1 and TRBJ2-1; the D gene is possibly TRBD2 (5 bases). The V gene's germline CDR1 is DFQATT and CDR2 SNEGSKA (reference sequence). Trimming removed 0 bases from V and 5 bases from J, with 17 bases in between. The CDR3 covers 16 residues. CDR3: CSAREPDGGEDNEQFF. Here the CDR3 DNA reads TGCAGTGCTAGAGAGCCGGACGGAGGTGAGGACAATGAGCAGTTCTTC.

On this clonotype: One junction end disagrees with the germline gene, perhaps due to a read error. This sequence joins TRBV4-3 and TRBJ2-7; no firm D call. Germline V CDR1 and CDR2: LGHNA, YSLEER. The CDR3 length is 15 residues. The CDR3 bases are TGCGCCAGCAGCCAAGATGGCCAGGCCTCCCACGAGCAGTACTTC. The encoded protein is CASSQDGQASHEQYF.

V gene TRBV30 combines with J gene TRBJ2-3, with D possibly TRBD1 on 6 matching bases. The CDR3 spans 14 residues. Trimming removed 2 bases at V and 11 bases at J, with 20 bases between. Germline loops: CDR1 GTSNPN, CDR2 SVGIG (reference sequence). The CDR3 nucleotides are TGTGCCTGGAGTCCCCTCCTGGGGGACACGGGGCAGTATTTT. Its translation is CAWSPLLGDTGQYF.

The count of this clonotype is one. J is TRBJ2-7 and V is TRBV18; 7 bases align to TRBD1. V lost 6 bases, J lost 6 bases, and 8 bases stayed unmatched. Per germline, CDR1 KGHSH and CDR2 LQKENI. CDR3 length: 13 residues. This chain's CDR3 is CASSQTTGSEQYF. CDR3 in DNA: TGTGCCAGCTCCCAAACGACAGGGTCCGAGCAGTACTTC.

This chain joins TRBV30 and TRBJ2-7; the match to TRBD1 covers 8 bases. With V trimmed by 4 bases and J by 7 bases, 12 bases remained unmatched. The CDR3 contains 14 residues. Germline lookup yields CDR1 GTSNPN and CDR2 SVGIG (reference sequence). CDR3 sequence reads: CAWIAQGALREQYF. The CDR3 region has the DNA TGTGCCTGGATCGCCCAGGGGGCGCTTAGGGAGCAGTACTTC.

The rearrangement uses TRBV19 and TRBJ2-1, with D possibly matching TRBD1 (5 bases). CDR3 length: 17 residues. Germline CDR1 reads LNHDA; CDR2 reads SQIVND (reference sequence). Trimming removed 5 bases at V and 5 bases at J, with 22 bases between. The CDR3 region has the DNA TGTGCCAGTAGTGCCTTGGGCCCTCCGGTGGGGCACAATGAGCAGTTCTTC. This gives the protein CASSALGPPVGHNEQFF.

This chain joins TRBV20-1 and TRBJ2-1; maybe TRBD1 (5 bases). The germline V gene encodes CDR1 DFQATT and CDR2 SNEGSKA (reference sequence). This CDR3 has 14 residues. V dropped 3 bases and J dropped 8 bases, with 17 bases sitting between them. The CDR3 DNA follows: TGCAGTGCTAGGGCAGGGTCCCCTTCGTATGAGCAGTTCTTC. Translated: CSARAGSPSYEQFF.

This clonotype occurred once. This sequence joins TRBV15 and TRBJ1-1; perhaps TRBD1 as D (6 bases). The CDR3 sequence is 15 residues long. Trimming removed 0 bases from V and 2 bases from J, with 10 bases in between. Germline V gene sequence: CDR1 LNHNV, CDR2 YYDKDF (reference sequence). Written as DNA, the CDR3 is TGTGCCACCAGCAGAGAGACAGGTATTAACACTGAAGCTTTCTTT. The encoded protein is CATSRETGINTEAFF.

This clonotype has only a few counts. The gene calls are TRBV29-1 and TRBJ1-1; no clear D. V gave up 6 bases and J gave up 1 base, with 9 bases separating them. The CDR3 length is 12 residues. CDR1 is SQVTM and CDR2 is ANQGSEA in the germline V gene. DNA of the CDR3: TGCAGCGTGGCGGACGGGAACACTGAAGCTTTCTTT. The encoded protein is CSVADGNTEAFF.

The V and J genes are TRBV6-2 or TRBV6-3 and TRBJ2-7, with D uncertain. Trimming removed 3 bases from V and 2 bases from J, with 8 bases in between. The germline V gene encodes CDR1 MNHEY and CDR2 SVGEGT. The CDR3 is 13 amino acids. The DNA for the CDR3 is TGTGCCAGCAGTTATAACCGAGCCTACGAGCAGTACTTC. Its protein product is CASSYNRAYEQYF.

The V and J genes are TRBV18 and TRBJ2-3; the D is unclear. The CDR3 spans 14 residues. The germline gives CDR1 KGHSH, CDR2 LQKENI. V gave up 5 bases and J gave up 0 bases, with 9 bases separating them. CDR3 bases: TGTGCCAGCTCAACACGAGACAGCACAGATACGCAGTATTTT. Protein: CASSTRDSTDTQYF.

This chain connects TRBV30 to TRBJ1-1, with unresolved D. With 2 bases removed from V and 1 base from J, the gap between germline ends came to 8 bases. Germline CDR1 and CDR2: GTSNPN and SVGIG (reference sequence). The CDR3 length is 13 residues. The CDR3 loop is CAWSTVRNTEAFF. The CDR3 DNA follows: TGTGCCTGGAGTACCGTAAGGAACACTGAAGCTTTCTTT. Variable domain in full (rest from reference TRBV30 and TRBJ1-1): SQTIHQWPATLVQPVGSPLSLECTVEGTSNPNLYWYRQAAGRGLQLLFYSVGIGQISSEVPQNLSASRPQDRQFILSSKKLLLSDSGFYLCAWSTVRNTEAFFGQGTRLTVV.

The chain recombines TRBV29-1 with TRBJ1-1; D possibly corresponds to TRBD1 (6 bases). This CDR3 region has 12 residues. With 7 bases removed from V and 4 bases from J, the gap between germline ends came to 13 bases. Germline lookup yields CDR1 SQVTM and CDR2 ANQGSEA. The CDR3 protein is CSGRGGSTEAFF. Written as DNA, the CDR3 is TGCAGCGGTAGGGGGGGAAGCACTGAAGCTTTCTTT.

The chain has TRBV28 and TRBJ2-1; TRBD2 aligns across 10 bases. This CDR3 has 19 amino acids. CDR1 and CDR2 from the germline V gene are MDHEN and SYDVKM. V shed 6 bases, J shed 0 bases, and the junction held 14 bases outside the gene matches. The CDR3, as DNA: TGTGCCAGCAGCCTAGGACTAGCGGATGCCACTAGCTCCTACAATGAGCAGTTCTTC. It codes for CASSLGLADATSSYNEQFF.